Sequencing of this TCR beta chain was carried out in a study of immune heterogeneity within non-small cell lung tumors. Multiplex PCR (32 V and 13 J primers) was used to amplify the TCR beta CDR3. Each CDR3 protein is one row after TCRdb ran MiXCR on the multiplex PCR reads. The sample carries 22,000 or so distinct CDR3 sequences, 25% to 35% recorded once. A few counts support this clonotype. There are 14 residues in the CDR3. The germline V and J ends were trimmed by 2 bases and 10 bases, with 12 bases remaining between them. CDR1 and CDR2 (germline): ENHRY, SYGVKD. The template for each sample was approximately 0.65 ug of genomic DNA, which had been extracted from bulk tumor tissue. Multiple widely separated biopsies were taken from each primary tumor at surgery. Curative surgical treatment was performed in patients who had newly diagnosed, untreated non-small cell lung cancer.

The specimen sequenced was lung tumor tissue. This sequence was found in a man aged 40-49 years with non-small cell lung cancer. V is TRBV10-3 and J is TRBJ1-6; D is perhaps TRBD1 (5 bases). The chain's CDR3 is CAISERGRVSPLHF. In nucleotides, the CDR3 is TGTGCCATCAGTGAGAGGGGTAGAGTGTCACCCCTCCACTTT.